This is a list of T cell receptor beta chains from one sample in a study of blood T cell repertoires in COVID-19. Using immunoSEQ multiplex PCR, the repertoire was profiled, and TCRdb retains in-frame clones only, with some absent. The sample lists tens of thousands of clones, around four fifths occurring once. Material: peripheral blood. These receptors all come from a human donor in a cohort sampled during active COVID-19. Both conserved end residues are part of each CDR3. Each record gives: CDR3 protein, CDR3 DNA, D gene, clone size, J gene, V gene. A D gene is named only where the DNA matches it firmly. Clone sizes are given selectively: once, few, many, or a class where the clone is expanded.

CASSQVQGNYGYTF TGTGCCAGCAGCCAAGTACAGGGGAACTATGGCTACACCTTC TRBD1 . TRBJ1-2 TRBV3-1/TRBV3-2
CASSASTGTGNTIYF TGCGCCAGCAGCGCCTCGACAGGGACTGGAAACACCATATATTTT TRBD1 . TRBJ1-3 TRBV5-1
CASSSDRVETQYF TGTGCTAGCAGCTCAGACAGGGTTGAGACCCAGTACTTC TRBD1 . TRBJ2-5 TRBV7-7
CASSLNAGADTGELFF TGTGCCAGCAGCTTAAACGCGGGGGCCGACACCGGGGAGCTGTTTTTT . few TRBJ2-2 TRBV7-3
CASSLFGTESNTIYF TGTGCCAGCAGCTTATTCGGGACAGAATCAAACACCATATATTTT TRBD1 . TRBJ1-3 TRBV11-2
CASSPLSQPYNEQFF TGTGCCAGCAGCCCCCTCTCACAACCTTACAATGAGCAGTTCTTC . few TRBJ2-1 TRBV9
CASSLSRTGSRGPQHF TGTGCCAGCAGTTTGTCCCGGACAGGGTCGCGAGGGCCCCAGCATTTT TRBD1 . TRBJ1-5 TRBV6-2/TRBV6-3
CASSTSKAGESYEQYF TGTGCCAGCAGTACAAGTAAAGCGGGGGAGTCCTACGAGCAGTACTTC TRBD2 . TRBJ2-7 TRBV6-2/TRBV6-3
CASSLIWTQGVTNEKLFF TGTGCCAGCAGCTTAATCTGGACCCAAGGGGTCACTAATGAAAAACTGTTTTTT . . TRBJ1-4 TRBV7-2
CASSQVRDYPPNEQFF TGTGCCAGCAGCCAAGTTCGGGACTACCCACCAAATGAGCAGTTCTTC TRBD2 . TRBJ2-1 TRBV3-1/TRBV3-2
CASSLPGGLDYGYTF TGTGCCAGCAGCTTACCAGGGGGCTTGGACTATGGCTACACCTTC TRBD1 few TRBJ1-2 TRBV5-4
CASSYGTGQETQYF TGTGCCAGCAGTTACGGGACAGGCCAAGAGACCCAGTACTTC TRBD1 . TRBJ2-5 TRBV6-6
CASSIDISETQYF TGTGCCAGTAGTATCGACATCTCGGAGACCCAGTACTTC . once TRBJ2-5 TRBV19
CASRPAGGPTGELFF TGTGCCAGCAGGCCAGCGGGGGGGCCGACCGGGGAGCTGTTTTTT TRBD2 . TRBJ2-2 TRBV6-6
CASSPWTSLYNEQFF TGTGCCAGCAGCCCCTGGACTAGCCTGTACAATGAGCAGTTCTTC TRBD2 . TRBJ2-1 TRBV5-8
CASSQDRLAGTTGGQFF TGTGCCAGCAGCCAAGACCGACTAGCGGGAACAACCGGGGGGCAGTTCTTC TRBD2 . TRBJ2-1 TRBV3-1/TRBV3-2
CASSLLDSITDTQYF TGTGCCAGCAGTTTACTAGACAGTATCACAGATACGCAGTATTTT . once TRBJ2-3 TRBV27
CAWVKEGTGSYEQYF TGTGCCTGGGTGAAGGAGGGGACAGGGTCCTACGAGCAGTACTTC TRBD1 . TRBJ2-7 TRBV30
CASTSGQGGNNSPLHF . . few TRBJ1-6 TRBV19
CASSSLAGGNSYEQYF TGTGCCAGCAGCTCCCTAGCGGGAGGGAACTCCTACGAGCAGTACTTC TRBD2 . TRBJ2-7 TRBV11-2
CASSPRTANTGELFF TGTGCCAGCTCACCCAGGACAGCGAACACCGGGGAGCTGTTTTTT . . TRBJ2-2 TRBV18
CASKRELGGNQPQHF TGTGCCAGTAAAAGAGAACTCGGGGGAAATCAGCCCCAGCATTTT . . TRBJ1-5 TRBV19
CASSLVPSGKRYNEQFF TGTGCCAGCAGCTTAGTCCCTAGCGGGAAGAGATACAATGAGCAGTTCTTC TRBD2 many TRBJ2-1 TRBV11-2
CASSRGLAGGYNEQFF TGTGCCAGCAGCCGAGGACTAGCGGGGGGTTACAATGAGCAGTTCTTC TRBD2 . TRBJ2-1 TRBV3-1/TRBV3-2
CASSQDLGGLAGGPGSTDTQYF TGCGCCAGCAGCCAAGATCTCGGGGGACTAGCGGGAGGGCCTGGGTCGACAGATACGCAGTATTTT TRBD2 . TRBJ2-3 TRBV4-1
CASSMDRGRAGYTF TGTGCCAGTAGTATGGACAGGGGCAGAGCAGGCTACACCTTC TRBD1 . TRBJ1-2 TRBV19
CASSLQETGDYGYTF TGTGCCAGCAGCCTTCAAGAGACAGGGGACTATGGCTACACCTTC TRBD1 . TRBJ1-2 TRBV7-2
CASSLGHTFSKNIQYF TGTGCCAGCAGCCTTGGACACACGTTCTCCAAAAACATTCAGTACTTC . . TRBJ2-4 TRBV9
CASSWTFAGANVLTF TGTGCCAGCAGTTGGACTTTTGCTGGGGCCAACGTCCTGACTTTC . . TRBJ2-6 TRBV6-2/TRBV6-3
CSVDLGSRGGTTGEQFF TGCAGCGTTGATTTAGGTTCGCGAGGAGGCACAACGGGTGAGCAGTTCTTC . once TRBJ2-1 TRBV29-1
CASSQGAHGANVLTF TGTGCCAGCAGTCAGGGGGCGCATGGGGCCAACGTCCTGACTTTC TRBD1 . TRBJ2-6 TRBV3-1/TRBV3-2
CASSLLNGDEQYF TGCGCCAGCAGCTTGTTAAACGGGGACGAGCAGTACTTC . . TRBJ2-7 TRBV5-1
CASSLESRGRDYGYTF TGTGCCAGCAGCTTAGAGTCGCGAGGGAGGGACTATGGCTACACCTTC . . TRBJ1-2 TRBV7-2
CASSLHGEAANTEAFF TGTGCCAGCAGCCTTCACGGGGAGGCGGCCAACACTGAAGCTTTCTTT . . TRBJ1-1 TRBV28